Included here is one TCR beta chain sequence, with context. Its specificity is not known. The sample is drawn from a study of lymphopenia after photon versus proton radiotherapy. The study, taken as a whole, reports: Proton therapy kept repertoires fairly stable, unlike photons, which gained effector/memory cells. After lymphocyte nadir, photon-treated repertoires showed oligoclonal expansion, especially CD8+ Temra.

Libraries were prepared by immunoSEQ multiplex PCR; TCRdb keeps only in-frame clonotypes and omits some of them. The table includes under 30,000 clones, about 87% detected once. The receptor's source is a woman in her sixties with cholangiocarcinoma. Some clones in this sample may be carry-over from other donors' samples. The sample in question was peripheral blood, obtained from a patient treated with proton-based radiotherapy.

CDR3 loop: CASGTDILGYTF. Here the CDR3 DNA reads TGTGCCAGCGGGACAGACATCCTTGGCTACACCTTC. The gene calls are TRBV2 and TRBJ1-2; 7 bases align to TRBD1. CDR1 is SNHLY, CDR2 FYNNEI, per germline. CDR3 length equals 12 residues. Germline trimming cut 8 bases from V and 7 bases from J; bases unmatched to any gene: 7.